A single sample is the source of the 3 T cell receptor beta chains below, sequenced in a study of human T cells and chemical hapten exposure (dated by TCRdb to the early 2020s). Receptor amplification or capture employed RACE. For sequencing, a NextSeq 500 was employed. TCRdb handled the public reads itself, with Q25 trimming in fastp and clone calling in MiXCR, and kept productive beta chains. Identical CDR3 proteins give one entry, which carries the most common genes and DNA. In all, the sample holds some 330,000 distinct CDR3 sequences, and around 5.5% of those were seen once. Of the sample, around 8.6% is held by the ten largest clones. The time point label of this sample denotes: pre-sensitization, week 0. The intended sense of this specimen's treatment or condition label: therapeutic diphenylcyclopropenone sensitization with weekly scalp DPC. The material sequenced was whole blood, taken in connection with sensitization to the hapten diphenylcyclopropenone (DPC). The receptors come from a woman aged 18-30 years with alopecia areata. Some clones in this sample may be carry-over from other donors' samples.

The chain links TRBV20-1 to TRBJ2-3, with TRBD2 identical over 13 bases. The CDR3 extends over 15 amino acids. CDR1 and CDR2 from the germline V gene are DFQATT and SNEGSKA (reference sequence). V was pared by 2 bases and J by 6 bases, with 5 bases of the junction left unmatched. DNA for the CDR3: TGCAGTGCTAGACCCGGGACTAGCGGGGCCGATACGCAGTATTTT. This sequence encodes CSARPGTSGADTQYF.

This clonotype has ten or more counts. This rearrangement joins TRBV7-9 to TRBJ1-2; D is ambiguous. Germline CDR1 is SEHNR and CDR2 is FQNEAQ (reference sequence). Trimming pared 0 bases from V and 8 bases from J, leaving 10 bases between. This CDR3 has 13 residues. CDR3 sequence (DNA): TGTGCCAGCAGCTTAGCGCGGATAGGCGGCTACACCTTC. Translation gives CASSLARIGGYTF.

The genes are TRBV29-1 and TRBJ2-2; no clear D. CDR1 SQVTM and CDR2 ANQGSEA come from the germline V gene. CDR3 length: 14 amino acids. Trimming shortened V by 0 bases and J by 6 bases, and 11 bases separated the two germline ends. This chain's CDR3 is CSVEDRFPAGELFF. CDR3 in DNA: TGCAGCGTTGAAGATCGTTTTCCCGCCGGGGAGCTGTTTTTT.